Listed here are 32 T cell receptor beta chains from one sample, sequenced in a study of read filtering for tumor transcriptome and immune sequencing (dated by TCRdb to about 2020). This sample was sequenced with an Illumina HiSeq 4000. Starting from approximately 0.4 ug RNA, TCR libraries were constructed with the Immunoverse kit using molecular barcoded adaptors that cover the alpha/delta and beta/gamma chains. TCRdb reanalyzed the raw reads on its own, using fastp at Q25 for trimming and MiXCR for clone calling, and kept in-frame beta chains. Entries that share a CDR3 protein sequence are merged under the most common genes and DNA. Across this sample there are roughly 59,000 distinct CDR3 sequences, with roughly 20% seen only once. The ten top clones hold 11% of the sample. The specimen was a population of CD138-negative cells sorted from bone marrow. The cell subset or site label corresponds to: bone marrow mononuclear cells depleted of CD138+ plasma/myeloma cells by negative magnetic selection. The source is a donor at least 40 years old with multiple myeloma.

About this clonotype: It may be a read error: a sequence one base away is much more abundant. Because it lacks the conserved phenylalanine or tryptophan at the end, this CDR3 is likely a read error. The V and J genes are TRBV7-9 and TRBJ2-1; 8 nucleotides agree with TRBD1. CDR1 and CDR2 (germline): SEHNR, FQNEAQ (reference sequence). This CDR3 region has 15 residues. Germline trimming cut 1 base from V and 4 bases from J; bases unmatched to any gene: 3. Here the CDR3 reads CASSLVQGVYNEQFS. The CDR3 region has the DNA TGTGCCAGCAGCTTAGTACAGGGGGTTTACAATGAGCAGTTCTCC.

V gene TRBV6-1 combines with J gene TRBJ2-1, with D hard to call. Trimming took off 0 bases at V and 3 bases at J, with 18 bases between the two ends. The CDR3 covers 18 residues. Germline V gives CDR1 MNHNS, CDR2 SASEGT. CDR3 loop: CASSEAGLAPTIYNEQFF. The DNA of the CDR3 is TGTGCCAGCAGTGAAGCGGGTCTGGCTCCTACAATCTACAATGAGCAGTTCTTC.

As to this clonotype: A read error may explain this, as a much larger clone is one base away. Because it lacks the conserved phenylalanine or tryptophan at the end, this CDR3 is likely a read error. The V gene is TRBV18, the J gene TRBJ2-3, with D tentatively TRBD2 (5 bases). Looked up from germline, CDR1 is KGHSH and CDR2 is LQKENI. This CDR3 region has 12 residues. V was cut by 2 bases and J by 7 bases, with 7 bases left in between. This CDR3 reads CASSPGGYTQYS. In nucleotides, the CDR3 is TGTGCCAGCTCACCAGGAGGATATACGCAGTATTCT.

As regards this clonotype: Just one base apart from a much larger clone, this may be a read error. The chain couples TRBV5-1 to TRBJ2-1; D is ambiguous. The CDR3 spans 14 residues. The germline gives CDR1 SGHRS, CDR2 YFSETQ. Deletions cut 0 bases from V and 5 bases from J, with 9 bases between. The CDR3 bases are TGCGCCAGCAGCTTGGTTCACTACGACAATGAGCAGTTCTTC. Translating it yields CASSLVHYDNEQFF.

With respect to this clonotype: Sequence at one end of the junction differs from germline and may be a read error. As DNA, the CDR3 is TGTGCCAGCAGTTACACTCTAGGGGGCTCGGAGAACACTGGAGCTTTCTTT. This encodes CASSYTLGGSENTGAFF. The chain joins TRBV6-2 or TRBV6-3 to TRBJ1-1, with 7 bases matching TRBD1. The V gene's germline CDR1 is MNHEY and CDR2 SVGEGT. This CDR3 is built from 17 residues.

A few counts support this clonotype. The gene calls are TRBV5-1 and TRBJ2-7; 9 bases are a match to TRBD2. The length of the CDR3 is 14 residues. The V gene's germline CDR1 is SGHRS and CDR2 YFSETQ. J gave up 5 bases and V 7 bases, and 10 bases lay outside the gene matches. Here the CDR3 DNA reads TGCGCCAGCGGTGGGGTAGCGGGAGCTCACGAGCAGTACTTC. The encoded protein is CASGGVAGAHEQYF.

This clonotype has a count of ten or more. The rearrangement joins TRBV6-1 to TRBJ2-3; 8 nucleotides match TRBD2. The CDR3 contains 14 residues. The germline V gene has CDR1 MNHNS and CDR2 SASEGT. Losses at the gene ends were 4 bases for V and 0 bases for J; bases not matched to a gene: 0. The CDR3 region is CASSASGSTDTQYF. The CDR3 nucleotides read TGTGCCAGCAGTGCTAGCGGGAGCACAGATACGCAGTATTTT.

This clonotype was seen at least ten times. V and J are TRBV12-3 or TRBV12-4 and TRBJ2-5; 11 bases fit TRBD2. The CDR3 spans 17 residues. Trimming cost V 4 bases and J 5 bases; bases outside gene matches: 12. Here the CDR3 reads CASSYAGLAGGMETQYF. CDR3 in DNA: TGTGCCAGCAGTTATGCGGGTTTAGCGGGAGGGATGGAGACCCAGTACTTC.

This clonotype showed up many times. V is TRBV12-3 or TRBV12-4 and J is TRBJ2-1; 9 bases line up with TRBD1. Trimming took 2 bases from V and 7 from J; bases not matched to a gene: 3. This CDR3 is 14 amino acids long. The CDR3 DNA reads TGTGCCAGCAGTTTAAGGACAGGGGTGAATGAGCAGTTCTTC. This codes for CASSLRTGVNEQFF.

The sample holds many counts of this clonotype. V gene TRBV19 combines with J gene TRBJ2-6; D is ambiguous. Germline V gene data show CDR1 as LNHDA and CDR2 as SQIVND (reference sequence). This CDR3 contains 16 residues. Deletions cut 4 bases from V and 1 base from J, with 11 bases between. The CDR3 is CASSTRQQSGANVLTF. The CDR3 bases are TGTGCCAGTAGTACCCGCCAGCAATCTGGGGCCAACGTCCTGACTTTC.

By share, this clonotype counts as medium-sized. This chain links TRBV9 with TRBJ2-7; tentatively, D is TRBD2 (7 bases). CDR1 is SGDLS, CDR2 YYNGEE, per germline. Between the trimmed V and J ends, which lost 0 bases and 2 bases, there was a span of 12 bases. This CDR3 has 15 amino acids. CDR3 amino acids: CASSVGGGTTYEQYF. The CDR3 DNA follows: TGTGCCAGCAGCGTAGGAGGGGGGACTACCTACGAGCAGTACTTC.

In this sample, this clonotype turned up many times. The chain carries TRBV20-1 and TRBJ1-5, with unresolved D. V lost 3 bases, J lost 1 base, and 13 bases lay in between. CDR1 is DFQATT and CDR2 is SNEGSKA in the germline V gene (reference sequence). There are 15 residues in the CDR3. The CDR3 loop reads CSARGGITSNQPQHF. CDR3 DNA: TGCAGTGCTAGGGGAGGAATTACAAGCAATCAGCCCCAGCATTTT.

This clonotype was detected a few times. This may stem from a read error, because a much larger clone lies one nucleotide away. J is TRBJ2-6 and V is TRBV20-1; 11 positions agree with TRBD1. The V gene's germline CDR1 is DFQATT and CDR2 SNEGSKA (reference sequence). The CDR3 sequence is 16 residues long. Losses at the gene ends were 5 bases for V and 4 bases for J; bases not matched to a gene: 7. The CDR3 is CSASGQGGLGANVLTF. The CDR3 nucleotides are TGCAGTGCTTCGGGACAGGGGGGTTTAGGGGCCAACGTCCTGACTTTC.

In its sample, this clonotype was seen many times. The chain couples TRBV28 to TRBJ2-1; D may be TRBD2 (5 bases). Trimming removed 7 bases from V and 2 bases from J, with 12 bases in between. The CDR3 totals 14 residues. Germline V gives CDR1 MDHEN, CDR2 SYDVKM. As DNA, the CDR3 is TGTGCCAGCACCTCCCACGGGGCCTACAATGAGCAGTTCTTC. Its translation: CASTSHGAYNEQFF.

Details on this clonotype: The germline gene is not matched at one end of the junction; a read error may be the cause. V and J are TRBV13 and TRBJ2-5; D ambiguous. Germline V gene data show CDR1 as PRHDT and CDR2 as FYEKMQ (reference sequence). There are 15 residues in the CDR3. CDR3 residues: CTSSPSATKEETQYF. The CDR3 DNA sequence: TGTACCAGCAGCCCGTCCGCGACAAAAGAAGAGACCCAGTACTTC.

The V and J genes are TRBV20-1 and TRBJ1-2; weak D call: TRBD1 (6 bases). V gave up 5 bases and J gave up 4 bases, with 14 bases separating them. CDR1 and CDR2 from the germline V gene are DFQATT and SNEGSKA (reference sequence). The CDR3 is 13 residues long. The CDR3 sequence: CSAVTGTRYGYTF. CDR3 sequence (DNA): TGCAGTGCTGTAACAGGGACCCGCTATGGCTACACCTTC.

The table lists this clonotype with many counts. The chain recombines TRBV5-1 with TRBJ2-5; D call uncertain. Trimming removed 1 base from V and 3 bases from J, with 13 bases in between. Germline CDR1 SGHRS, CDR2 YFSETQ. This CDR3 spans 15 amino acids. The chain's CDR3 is CASSLLTATKETQYF. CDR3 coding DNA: TGCGCCAGCAGCTTGCTAACTGCCACAAAAGAGACCCAGTACTTC. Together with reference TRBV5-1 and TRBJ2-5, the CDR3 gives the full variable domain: KAGVTQTPRYLIKTRGQQVTLSCSPISGHRSVSWYQQTPGQGLQFLFEYFSETQRNKGNFPGRFSGRQFSNSRSEMNVSTLELGDSALYLCASSLLTATKETQYFGPGTRLLVL.

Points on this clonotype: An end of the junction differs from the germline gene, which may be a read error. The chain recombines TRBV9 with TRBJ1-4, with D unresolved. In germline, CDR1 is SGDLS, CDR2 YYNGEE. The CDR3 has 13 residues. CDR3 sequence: CASSVAHGEKLLF. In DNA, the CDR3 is TGTGCCAGCAGCGTAGCTCACGGGGAAAAACTACTTTTT.

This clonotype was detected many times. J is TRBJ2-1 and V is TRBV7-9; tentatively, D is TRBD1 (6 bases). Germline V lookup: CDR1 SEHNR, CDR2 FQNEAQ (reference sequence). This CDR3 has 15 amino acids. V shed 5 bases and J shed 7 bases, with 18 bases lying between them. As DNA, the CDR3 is TGTGCCAGCAGCCCACTGGGGGCGGACGGGAATGAGCAGTTCTTC. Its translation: CASSPLGADGNEQFF.

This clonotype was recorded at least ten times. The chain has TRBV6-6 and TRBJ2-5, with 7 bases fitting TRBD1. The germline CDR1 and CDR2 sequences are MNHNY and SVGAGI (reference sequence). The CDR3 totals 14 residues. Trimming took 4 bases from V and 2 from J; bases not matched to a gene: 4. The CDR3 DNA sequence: TGTGCCAGCAGTTCGGGACAGCCTCAAGAGACCCAGTACTTC. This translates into CASSSGQPQETQYF.

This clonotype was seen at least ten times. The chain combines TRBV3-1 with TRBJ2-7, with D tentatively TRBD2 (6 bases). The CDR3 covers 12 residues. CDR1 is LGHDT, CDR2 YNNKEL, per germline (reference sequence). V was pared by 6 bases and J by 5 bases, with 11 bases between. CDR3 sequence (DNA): TGTGCCAGCAGTTGGACTACTCACGAGCAGTACTTC. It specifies CASSWTTHEQYF.

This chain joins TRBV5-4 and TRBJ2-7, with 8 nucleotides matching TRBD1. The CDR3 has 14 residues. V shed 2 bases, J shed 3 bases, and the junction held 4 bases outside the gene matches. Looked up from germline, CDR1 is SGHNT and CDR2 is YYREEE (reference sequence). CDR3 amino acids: CASSFATGDYEQYF. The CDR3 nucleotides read TGTGCCAGCAGCTTTGCGACAGGGGACTACGAGCAGTACTTC.

The CDR3 DNA is TGTGCCAGCAGTCCAACCGGGCCCCGGGGCGAGCAGTACTTC. It translates to CASSPTGPRGEQYF. The chain carries TRBV28 and TRBJ2-7; possible D gene TRBD2, 5 bases. Per germline, CDR1 MDHEN and CDR2 SYDVKM. Trimming took off 5 bases at V and 6 bases at J, with 17 bases between the two ends. The CDR3 length is 14 residues.

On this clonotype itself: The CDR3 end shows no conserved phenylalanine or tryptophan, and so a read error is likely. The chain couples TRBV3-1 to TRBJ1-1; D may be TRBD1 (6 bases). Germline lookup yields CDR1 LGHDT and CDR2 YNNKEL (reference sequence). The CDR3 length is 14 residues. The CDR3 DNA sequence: TGTGCCAGCAGCCATCGAGGACAGTTCACTGTAGCTTTCATT. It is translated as CASSHRGQFTVAFI.

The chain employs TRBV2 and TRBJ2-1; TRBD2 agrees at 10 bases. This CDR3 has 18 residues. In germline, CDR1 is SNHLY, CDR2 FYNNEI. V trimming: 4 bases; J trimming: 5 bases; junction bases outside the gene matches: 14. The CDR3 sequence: CASSGLGTGTSEHNEQFF. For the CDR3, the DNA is TGTGCCAGCAGTGGTCTCGGGACCGGGACTAGCGAGCACAATGAGCAGTTCTTC.

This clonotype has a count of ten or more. For the CDR3, the DNA is TGTGCCAGCAGTTCTCCCCGGAGGGGAAGCACAGATACGCAGTATTTT. It specifies CASSSPRRGSTDTQYF. The chain employs TRBV6-5 and TRBJ2-3; tentative D call: TRBD2 (6 bases). Germline CDR1 reads MNHEY; CDR2 reads SVGAGI. CDR3 length: 16 amino acids. The V gene lost 4 bases and the J gene lost 0 bases, with 14 bases spanning the gap.

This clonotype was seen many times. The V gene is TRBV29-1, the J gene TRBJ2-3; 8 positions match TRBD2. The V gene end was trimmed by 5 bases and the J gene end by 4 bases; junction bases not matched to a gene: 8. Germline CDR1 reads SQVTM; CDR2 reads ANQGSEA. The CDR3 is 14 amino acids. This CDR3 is CSVSQRGPSDTQYF. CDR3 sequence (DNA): TGCAGCGTTTCCCAGCGGGGGCCTTCAGATACGCAGTATTTT.

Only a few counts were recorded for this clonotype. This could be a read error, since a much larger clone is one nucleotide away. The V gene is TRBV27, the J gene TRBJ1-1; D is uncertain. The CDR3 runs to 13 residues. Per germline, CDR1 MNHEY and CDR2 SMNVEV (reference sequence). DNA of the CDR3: TGTGCCAGCTGTTTCGACCTGAACACTGAAGCTTTCTTT. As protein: CASCFDLNTEAFF.

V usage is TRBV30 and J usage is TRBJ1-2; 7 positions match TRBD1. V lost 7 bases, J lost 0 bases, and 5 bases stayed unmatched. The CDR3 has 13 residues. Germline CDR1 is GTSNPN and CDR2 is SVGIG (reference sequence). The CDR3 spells CASHRGTNYGYTF. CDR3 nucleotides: TGTGCCTCACACAGGGGCACTAACTATGGCTACACCTTC.

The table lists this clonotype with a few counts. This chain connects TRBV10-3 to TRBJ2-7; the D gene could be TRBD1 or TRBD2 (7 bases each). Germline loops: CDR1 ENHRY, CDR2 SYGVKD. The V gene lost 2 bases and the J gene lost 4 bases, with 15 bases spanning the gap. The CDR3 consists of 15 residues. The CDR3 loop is CAISERAGGAYEQYF. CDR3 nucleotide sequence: TGTGCCATCAGTGAGCGGGCAGGGGGGGCGTACGAGCAGTACTTC.

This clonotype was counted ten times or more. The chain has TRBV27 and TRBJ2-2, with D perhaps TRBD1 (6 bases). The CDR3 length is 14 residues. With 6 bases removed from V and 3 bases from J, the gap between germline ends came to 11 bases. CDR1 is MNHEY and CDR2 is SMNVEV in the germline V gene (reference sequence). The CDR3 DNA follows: TGTGCCAGCAGAGGGGGAGTGGACACCGGGGAGCTGTTTTTT. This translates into CASRGGVDTGELFF.

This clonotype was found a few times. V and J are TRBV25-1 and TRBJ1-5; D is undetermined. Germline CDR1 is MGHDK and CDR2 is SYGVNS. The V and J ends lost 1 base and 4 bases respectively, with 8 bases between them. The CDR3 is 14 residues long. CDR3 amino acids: CASSEFGENQPQHF. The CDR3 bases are TGTGCCAGCAGTGAATTCGGGGAGAATCAGCCCCAGCATTTT.